This record concerns one T cell receptor beta chain sequence. Original handling: From reference gene primer amplification, estimates of nucleated cell counts were derived. Sequencing used immunoSEQ multiplex PCR; TCRdb keeps in-frame clones, though not all of them. From that table come the V and J calls and clone size; the DNA was used to work out D and trimming. The data show more than 250,000 clones, with roughly 90% seen just once and 6.4% held by the top ten. The record originates from a study of blood T cell repertoires in COVID-19. As for the study in general: From T cells, B-cell-depleted T cells, or PBMCs came the material, which was cDNA or gDNA.

Germline CDR1 is SEHNR and CDR2 is FQNEAQ (reference sequence). J gave up 5 bases and V 4 bases, and 8 bases lay outside the gene matches. CDR3 length: 15 amino acids. This sequence originates from a man aged 18 to 35 who had recovered from COVID-19. The chain uses TRBV7-9 and TRBJ2-1; 7 bases line up with TRBD2. The sample consisted of peripheral blood. CDR3 sequence reads: CASSSRTSPHNEQFF. CDR3 nucleotides: TGTGCCAGCAGCTCCCGGACTAGTCCCCACAATGAGCAGTTCTTC.